This TCR beta chain comes out of a study of cytomegalovirus exposure and HLA in healthy donors. Researchers ran the PCR with 60 Vbeta and 13 Jbeta primers. The repertoire was sequenced with immunoSEQ multiplex PCR; TCRdb's copy has only in-frame clones and lacks some. The sample includes about 140,000 clones, around 77% of them seen just once. The CDR3 extends over 13 amino acids. Germline V gene lookup returns CDR1 WSHSY and CDR2 SAAADI. V lost 4 bases, J lost 2 bases, and 9 bases lay in between. J is TRBJ2-7 and V is TRBV10-2; D perhaps matches TRBD1 (5 bases). The TCR originated in a woman aged 45-65 years in good health and CMV-seronegative. Material for sequencing was PBMCs. CDR3 region: CASSAGNPYEQYF. CDR3 nucleotide sequence: TGCGCCAGCAGTGCAGGGAACCCCTACGAGCAGTACTTC.